The 10 T cell receptor beta chains below come from one sample, sequenced in a study of blood T cell repertoires in COVID-19 (dated by TCRdb to 2018 to 2020). The library was prepared using the immunoSEQ multiplex PCR assay. Imported from immuneACCESS, the table was reduced by TCRdb to in-frame sequences with V and J called. These copies leave out some clones; in studies compared against another copy, an unresolved V gene accounts for under half, and the cause of the remainder is not known. Across this sample there are 150,000 to 200,000 clones, with around 81% seen only once. The ten largest make up approximately 10% of the sample. Sequenced input: peripheral blood. The receptors come from a man aged 55-75 years with active or convalescent COVID-19.

J is TRBJ2-7 and V is TRBV6-6; D remains ambiguous. CDR3 length: 14 amino acids. The V gene lost 5 bases and the J gene lost 6 bases, with 17 bases spanning the gap. Germline values: CDR1 MNHNY, CDR2 SVGAGI (reference sequence). CDR3 protein: CASSLDTTITEQYF. The CDR3, as DNA: TGTGCCAGCAGTCTCGACACAACCATAACCGAGCAGTACTTC.

The chain recombines TRBV11-2 with TRBJ2-1, with 9 bases matching TRBD1. Germline V gene data show CDR1 as SGHAT and CDR2 as FQNNGV. V trimming: 5 bases; J trimming: 4 bases; junction bases outside the gene matches: 6. This CDR3 spans 15 amino acids. CDR3 protein: CASSLDRGGYNEQFF. CDR3 bases: TGTGCCAGCAGCCTGGACAGGGGTGGGTACAATGAGCAGTTCTTC.

The chain is built from TRBV6-5 and TRBJ2-5, with 7 bases fitting TRBD1. Germline V gene sequence: CDR1 MNHEY, CDR2 SVGAGI. This CDR3 is built from 13 residues. Trimming at V came to 5 bases and at J to 2 bases, leaving 2 bases not matched to a gene. CDR3 coding DNA: TGTGCCAGCAGTCGGGACAGACAAGAGACCCAGTACTTC. Protein: CASSRDRQETQYF.

The gene calls are TRBV19 and TRBJ1-1, with D tentatively TRBD1 (6 bases). Between the trimmed V and J ends, which lost 5 bases and 1 base, there was a span of 17 bases. Germline V gives CDR1 LNHDA, CDR2 SQIVND (reference sequence). The CDR3 runs 16 residues. In DNA form, the CDR3 reads TGTGCCAGTAGTTCGGGCCGACAGGACGGGAACACTGAAGCTTTCTTT. This translates into CASSSGRQDGNTEAFF.

A word on this clone: Its ends do not fully match the called genes, so a read error is possible. The chain employs TRBV10-3 and TRBJ1-2, with no clear D. Germline assignment: CDR1 ENHRY and CDR2 SYGVKD. The CDR3 sequence is 16 residues long. The CDR3 protein is CAISQSDGGMGYGYTF. The DNA of the CDR3 is TGTGCCATCAGTCAGTCGGATGGCGGGATGGGCTATGGCTACACCTTC.

The chain joins TRBV5-1 to TRBJ2-7, with TRBD2 matching over 8 bases. Germline V gives CDR1 SGHRS, CDR2 YFSETQ. V lost 1 base and J lost 3; bases outside the gene matches: 9. The CDR3 extends over 16 amino acids. CDR3 coding DNA: TGCGCCAGCAGCTTGACGGGAGGGCGTCAACTCTACGAGCAGTACTTC. Protein: CASSLTGGRQLYEQYF. The variable domain in full, with the rest retrieved from reference TRBV5-1 and TRBJ2-7, is KAGVTQTPRYLIKTRGQQVTLSCSPISGHRSVSWYQQTPGQGLQFLFEYFSETQRNKGNFPGRFSGRQFSNSRSEMNVSTLELGDSALYLCASSLTGGRQLYEQYFGPGTRLTVT.

The CDR3 region is CASSYPSGGLPGELFF. CDR3 DNA sequence: TGTGCCAGCAGTTACCCGAGCGGGGGGCTACCCGGGGAGCTGTTTTTT. The J gene is TRBJ2-2, the V gene TRBV6-5, with 9 nucleotides matching TRBD2. The CDR3 is made up of 16 amino acids. Germline V gene sequence: CDR1 MNHEY, CDR2 SVGAGI. J was trimmed by 6 bases and V by 2 bases; bases with no gene match: 7.

The rearrangement joins TRBV7-8 to TRBJ1-2, with 7 bases that match TRBD1. Germline V lookup: CDR1 SGHVS, CDR2 FQNEAQ. The CDR3 is made up of 17 amino acids. Unmatched junction bases numbered 13, after V lost 3 bases and J lost 3 bases. The CDR3 reads CASSFRTGDYIDYGYTF. The CDR3 DNA reads TGTGCCAGCAGCTTTCGGACAGGTGATTACATTGACTATGGCTACACCTTC.

The chain has TRBV25-1 and TRBJ2-3; TRBD2 matches 8 bases. Per the germline V gene, CDR1 is MGHDK and CDR2 is SYGVNS. Trimming took 4 bases from V and 1 from J; bases not matched to a gene: 1. The CDR3 has 14 residues. This chain's CDR3 is CASSVGRGTDTQYF. The DNA of the CDR3 is TGTGCCAGCAGTGTCGGGAGGGGCACAGATACGCAGTATTTT.

The rearrangement joins TRBV3-1 (or the pseudogene TRBV3-2) to TRBJ2-3; D call uncertain. Trimming took 0 bases from V and 8 from J, leaving 12 bases between them. The CDR3 spans 14 residues. The germline CDR1 and CDR2 sequences are LGHDT and YNNKEL (reference sequence). The CDR3 spells CASSQDLTYGTQYF. CDR3 DNA: TGTGCCAGCAGCCAAGACCTAACTTACGGTACGCAGTATTTT.